This T cell receptor beta chain was captured by sequencing in a study of a mutant IDH1 vaccine in newly diagnosed glioma. At the level of the study: Sex among treated patients split about 60% male, 37.5% female; mean age was approximately 40 years. Therapy received beforehand was radiotherapy, temozolomide, or both, with most patients given both. Study-level points and caveats: Among all patients, vaccine-induced immune responses occurred in approximately 93%.

On this clone itself: Antigen specificity is unknown.

The CDR3 length is 15 residues. Germline CDR1 and CDR2: ENHRY and SYGVKD. The J segment lost 3 bases and the V segment lost 0 bases, leaving 2 bases of the junction unmatched. Here immunoSEQ multiplex PCR was the method, and the copy in TCRdb shows in-frame clones only, minus some. Of roughly 68,000 clones detected, approximately 85% appear once; the ten largest clones hold about 7.5%. Sample time point: baseline, week 1 (first vaccination visit). Treatment reported: pre-vaccination baseline after standard-of-care therapy. The chain uses TRBV10-3 and TRBJ2-7; TRBD2 matches at 10 bases. Source: PBMCs, taken from a glioma patient treated with radiotherapy, temozolomide or both. The clonotype was recovered from a man aged 50 to 59 with glioma. The CDR3, as DNA: TGTGCCATCAGTGAGTCTAGCGGGGGGCTCTACGAGCAGTACTTC. Translating it yields CAISESSGGLYEQYF.